A single sample gave rise to the 11 T cell receptor beta chains below, sequenced in a study of blood T cell repertoires in COVID-19. TCRdb's table, derived via immunoSEQ multiplex PCR, lists solely in-frame clones and lacks some. The sample holds under 150,000 clones; roughly 79% are singletons and the top ten take less than 3%. Input material: PBMCs or T cells enriched from blood (not recorded which). The receptors here all came from a woman between 50 and 59 years old who had recovered from COVID-19.

The chain uses TRBV9 and TRBJ1-2; 11 nucleotides agree with TRBD1. This CDR3 spans 15 amino acids. The ends lost 2 bases at V and 8 bases at J; junction bases unmatched: 8. Germline values: CDR1 SGDLS, CDR2 YYNGEE. The CDR3 region is CASSVLDRGLEGYTF. CDR3 in DNA: TGTGCCAGCAGCGTGTTGGACAGGGGGCTGGAGGGCTACACCTTC.

The chain has TRBV5-1 and TRBJ2-7; 12 bases match TRBD2. Germline CDR1 reads SGHRS; CDR2 reads YFSETQ. This CDR3 spans 18 amino acids. With 4 bases clipped from V and 1 base from J, the junction kept 12 bases outside the gene matches. CDR3: CASSPLASGRAESYEQYF. Here the CDR3 DNA reads TGCGCCAGCAGCCCGCTCGCTAGCGGGAGGGCCGAGTCCTACGAGCAGTACTTC.

The gene calls are TRBV11-2 and TRBJ2-7; 8 bases fit TRBD2. The CDR3 contains 15 residues. CDR1 SGHAT and CDR2 FQNNGV come from the germline V gene. J lost 4 bases, V lost 5 bases, and 10 bases had no gene match. Here the CDR3 reads CASSPGWREEYEQYF. The CDR3 DNA follows: TGTGCCAGCAGCCCAGGCTGGCGGGAGGAGTACGAGCAGTACTTC.

The V gene is TRBV7-2, the J gene TRBJ1-5, with TRBD1 as a possible D gene (6 bases). The CDR3 covers 15 residues. V was shortened by 6 bases and J by 3 bases, with 15 bases between the two germline ends. Germline assignment: CDR1 SGHTA and CDR2 FQGNSA. The CDR3 DNA follows: TGTGCCAGCAGTTTACCCCCAGGGGTCAATCAGCCCCAGCATTTT. It yields the protein CASSLPPGVNQPQHF.

The gene calls are TRBV6-5 and TRBJ1-1, with 10 positions matching TRBD1. The CDR3 sequence is 13 residues long. CDR1 and CDR2 from the germline V gene are MNHEY and SVGAGI. V lost 8 bases, J lost 6 bases, and 6 bases stayed unmatched. CDR3 nucleotide sequence: TGTGCCAGCGGCGGGGACAGGGGTTCTGAAGCTTTCTTT. Amino acid sequence: CASGGDRGSEAFF.

J is TRBJ1-2 and V is TRBV3-1 (or the pseudogene TRBV3-2); no reliable D call. Trimming took 1 base from V and 2 from J, leaving 8 bases between them. CDR1 is LGHDT and CDR2 is YNNKEL in the germline V gene (reference sequence). This CDR3 has 14 amino acids. In nucleotides, the CDR3 is TGTGCCAGCAGCCAAGGGTCCCAGAACTATGGCTACACCTTC. Encoded protein: CASSQGSQNYGYTF.

Regarding this clone: The same CDR3 arises from other DNA sequences in this sample as well. The chain joins TRBV5-1 to TRBJ1-2; D call uncertain. The V end was cut by 0 bases, the J end by 4 bases, with 7 bases between. Germline CDR1 is SGHRS and CDR2 is YFSETQ. This CDR3 is built from 13 residues. The CDR3 region is CASSLEAGYGYTF. CDR3 sequence (DNA): TGCGCCAGCAGCTTGGAAGCTGGCTATGGCTACACCTTC.

The chain is built from TRBV29-1 and TRBJ1-4; D is perhaps TRBD1 (6 bases). The V end was cut by 4 bases, the J end by 4 bases, with 13 bases between. Per germline, CDR1 SQVTM and CDR2 ANQGSEA. The CDR3 sequence is 14 residues long. CDR3 sequence reads: CSVVLQGINEKLFF. Here the CDR3 DNA reads TGCAGCGTTGTCTTGCAGGGGATTAATGAAAAACTGTTTTTT.

The CDR3 spells CASSDRDRGYGYTF. For the CDR3, the DNA is TGTGCCAGCAGTGACCGGGACAGGGGCTATGGCTACACCTTC. This chain joins TRBV6-4 and TRBJ1-2, with 10 bases fitting TRBD1. Germline V gene sequence: CDR1 MRHNA, CDR2 SNTAGT. CDR3 length equals 14 residues. Unmatched junction bases numbered 1, after V lost 2 bases and J lost 4 bases.

V gene TRBV3-1 (or the pseudogene TRBV3-2) combines with J gene TRBJ2-5; 7 bases align to TRBD2. Germline CDR1 and CDR2: LGHDT and YNNKEL (reference sequence). This CDR3 is built from 14 residues. V gave up 1 base and J gave up 5 bases; unmatched junction bases: 4. CDR3 nucleotide sequence: TGTGCCAGCAGCCAAGGGGAGGGCCGGGAGACCCAGTACTTC. This gives the protein CASSQGEGRETQYF.

This chain uses TRBV10-1 with TRBJ2-7; perhaps TRBD1 as D (5 bases). This CDR3 has 14 amino acids. Germline V gene lookup returns CDR1 WNHNN and CDR2 SYGVQD (reference sequence). V shed 0 bases and J shed 5 bases, with 11 bases lying between them. The CDR3 spells CASSESRAGDEQYF. In DNA form, the CDR3 reads TGCGCCAGCAGTGAGTCCAGGGCCGGCGACGAGCAGTACTTC.